This T cell receptor beta chain is from a study of blood T cell repertoires in COVID-19. Turning to the study itself: Researchers got acute and convalescent COVID-19 samples from the United States, Italy and Spain. T cells, B-cell-depleted T cells, or PBMCs provided the cDNA or gDNA that served as material.

Germline V lookup: CDR1 LNHDA, CDR2 SQIVND (reference sequence). Trimming removed 3 bases from V and 8 bases from J, with 7 bases in between. The CDR3 is made up of 11 amino acids. Original methodology: Amplification of reference gene primers was used by the study to estimate nucleated cell counts. The repertoire was sequenced with immunoSEQ multiplex PCR; TCRdb's copy has only in-frame clones and lacks some. The V and J calls and clone size were taken over from that table, and D and trimming were inferred from the DNA. Of about 170,000 clones listed, around 82% were seen once; the top ten hold about 19%.

The chain combines TRBV19 with TRBJ1-2; D is undetermined. This receptor was obtained from a woman in her 70s who had recovered from COVID-19. Sequencing was carried out using peripheral blood. In DNA form, the CDR3 reads TGTGCCAGTAGTATTCAAGCCGGCTACACCTTC. It is translated as CASSIQAGYTF.